This TCR beta chain was sequenced for a study of OX40 agonist ivuxolimab in advanced cancers. For the study at large: The eligibility criteria allowed prior anti-PD-1, anti-PD-L1 or anti-CTLA-4 therapy, and 40% had some.

Sequencing used immunoSEQ multiplex PCR; TCRdb keeps in-frame clones, though not all of them. This table has some 61,000 clones, about nine tenths appearing once. Trimming took 1 base from V and 5 from J, leaving 2 bases between them. CDR3 length: 11 residues. The germline V gene encodes CDR1 SEHNR and CDR2 FQNEAQ (reference sequence). The TCR sequence derives from an adult with an advanced solid tumor such as melanoma, head and neck, liver or kidney cancer. The sequenced sample was CD4+ or CD8+ T cells sorted from blood, obtained in a trial of the OX40 agonist ivuxolimab. The rearrangement joins TRBV7-9 to TRBJ2-5, with unresolved D. The CDR3 DNA is TGTGCCAGCAGCTTAGTGGAGACCCAGTACTTC. This sequence encodes CASSLVETQYF.